The TCR beta chain described here comes from a study of cytomegalovirus exposure and HLA in healthy donors (dated by TCRdb to about 2017). Regarding the research as a whole: An earlier analysis of 587 of the donors reported about 290 Gb of sequence data and roughly 110 million unique TCR beta sequences from 150 million to 200 million T cells. An early release covering roughly 600 HLA-typed donors comprised around 300 gigabases of sequencing data and around 85 million unique TCR sequences. Among the roughly 400 genotyped donors, approximately 76% belonged to the genetic ancestry cluster associated with self-reported Caucasian donors. The study aimed to test whether signatures of past pathogen exposure could be identified by cataloging public T cell receptors. The study profiled the T cell repertoires of under 850 subjects by immunosequencing and related them to cytomegalovirus serostatus. A separate validation cohort of roughly 110 different subjects was used in addition to the roughly 720-subject first cohort. To predict cytomegalovirus infection status, the study combined high-throughput TCR immunosequencing, statistical association of individual TCRs with disease status, and machine learning. To study patterns of TCR occurrence, a later analysis re-analyzed previously published TCR beta repertoires from hundreds of donors and added high-resolution HLA genotyping. Rather than using new phenotypic data, the later analysis identified candidate immune exposures from TCR beta sequences and from how often those sequences occurred across donors. In an earlier analysis of 500 to 650 of the donors, high-throughput TCR beta sequencing was used to judge whether each TCR beta V gene segment behaved as functional or pseudogenic. Donor age, sex, ethnicity and CMV serostatus were collected together with the repertoire data. In a later genetic analysis, genome-wide SNP genotypes for about 65% of the roughly 700 donors were used, and that subset was treated as a discovery cohort. Every repertoire in the discovery cohort had been generated on one and the same sequencing platform. Both class I and class II loci were covered by HLA typing, at four-digit resolution. Typing coverage differed by locus: A, B, C, DRB1 and DQB1 were typed in roughly 620-630 donors, DQA1 in approximately 520, DPA1 in approximately 600, and DPB1 in just under 480. Because of strong linkage in the cohort, roughly five DR-DQ haplotypes were treated as single units for association and clustering. Among some 400 genotyped donors of the cohort, an average of approximately 240,000 unique TCR beta nucleotide sequences were sequenced per donor, around 20% of them non-productive.

Broader findings and caveats from the paper: Several of the top co-occurrence clusters appeared to be linked to parvovirus B19, influenza, CMV and Epstein-Barr virus, according to a later analysis. In vitro tests confirmed that three of the cytomegalovirus-associated TCR beta chains recognize cytomegalovirus antigens. In a later analysis, around 15,000 TCR beta sequences were associated with specific HLA alleles at a false discovery rate of 0.05. While some public TCRs were present in many individuals, most TCR sequences turned up only very rarely across donors. In a later genetic analysis, fewer N-insertions in productive TCRs were reported among donors in an Asian-associated ancestry cluster than the roughly 700-donor mean. The earlier analysis of approximately 540 of the donors excluded over 15 rarely observed V segments, including chromosome 9 orphons, because counts were too low. In a later genetic analysis, a missense DCLRE1C variant was associated with V-gene and J-gene trimming of TCR beta chains, and the association was replicated in an independent cohort. A group of highly shared sequence variants was considered likely to be a technical artifact of the sequencing pipeline. A later analysis found that most CMV-associated TCR beta chains appeared HLA-restricted, with HLA associations seemingly driven largely by CMV exposure. The only immune exposure information available for the cohort was CMV serostatus. A further reported finding was that TCR beta sequences accurately predicted the HLA-A and HLA-B alleles for most subjects in the first cohort. When HLA alleles, especially DR and DQ, strongly co-occurred, TCR associations were difficult to assign to individual alleles. Correlated functional status among segregating V segments might reflect linkage disequilibrium, but an unknown experimental factor could not be ruled out. Cytomegalovirus status was reported to be diagnosed by the classifier with high specificity and sensitivity in both the original and validation cohorts. HLA typing was unavailable for some donors at each locus, so association tests used only the typed subset. The authors suggested that the approach could potentially be extended to other disease states and immunological phenotypes. Roughly uniform sequencing depth across donors was assumed in presence/absence analyses, although this assumption may not hold. Some IMGT-functional V segments, including TRBV6-2 and TRBV6-3, could not be told apart with the 87-base-pair reads, so those segments were excluded. In a later analysis, TCR association rates were found to vary across HLA loci, with the most associated TCRs seen for DRB1 alleles and the fewest for HLA-C alleles. A later analysis found that HLA-associated TCR beta chains were more clonally expanded and had lower generation probabilities than equally common non-associated chains. An earlier analysis of approximately 590 of the donors showed that most TCR beta V segments appeared in productive rearrangements either about 87% or about 30% of the time, which broadly matched IMGT annotations. This cohort had only TCR beta chains sequenced, and the lack of alpha or paired-chain data limited which features could be detected. The study gave a list of some 150 TCR beta chains associated with cytomegalovirus.

Libraries were constructed by the immunoSEQ multiplex PCR assay. For the multiplex PCR, a mixture combining 60 forward primers for TCR Vbeta segments and 13 reverse primers for TCR Jbeta segments was used. The CDR3 region of rearranged TCR beta genes was amplified from genomic DNA with a multiplex PCR assay. The Illumina HiSeq System was used to sequence the amplified TCR beta libraries as 87-base-pair reads. Turning to the authors' computational methods: In a later analysis, tens of millions of unique TCR beta chains were counted across the 500 to 700 repertoires, and around 10 million of these chains were shared by at least two donors. A nearest-neighbor algorithm error-corrected the raw reads and collapsed the reads into unique sequences, merging closely related sequences to remove PCR and sequencing errors. Alignment of CDR3 sequences to IMGT reference sequences was used to assign V, D and J gene segments. For a sequence to be retained, at least a six-nucleotide match to both a V gene segment and a J gene segment was required. Rearrangements were classified as productive when the CDR3 lacked stop codons and remained in frame with V and J, and all other rearrangements were classified as non-productive. Following IMGT convention, CDR3 was defined as the stretch from the second conserved V-encoded cysteine up to the conserved J-encoded phenylalanine. In an earlier analysis of more than 550 of the donors, sequences lacking an unambiguous match to a single V gene segment were excluded. In an earlier analysis of a few hundred of the donors, a V segment was called functional when productive rearrangements were above 56.7%, and segregating when the standard deviation between donors exceeded 5%. To diagnose cytomegalovirus status from the catalog of TCR beta chain sequences, a statistical classification framework was built. V and J gene assignment, in a later analysis, came from comparing TCR nucleotide sequences with IMGT/GENE-DB human TR gene sequences. The TCRdist pipeline was used in a later analysis to assign CDR3 sequences and most-parsimonious VDJ recombination scenarios. In a later analysis, every TCR beta chain was defined by the combination of its CDR3 amino acid sequence and its V-gene family, and reads without a unique V-gene family were dropped. As a way to deal with suspected cross-contamination and a sequencing artifact, a later analysis dropped 640 or so nucleotide sequences that were highly shared and had low generation probability. A later analysis calculated a clonal expansion index for each public chain from normalized within-repertoire ranks of inferred template counts. In a later analysis, generation probabilities were computed using a VDJ recombination model fitted to out-of-frame rearrangements, and the results were checked against IGoR. A later analysis scored TCR-TCR, TCR-HLA and TCR-CMV co-occurrence with hypergeometric tests, applying a repertoire-size bias correction to TCR pairs. In a later analysis, false discovery rates were estimated by permuting HLA or CMV assignments 20 times. In a later analysis, co-occurring TCRs were grouped with DBSCAN, and TCRdist sequence similarity was added when clustering was performed within HLA-allele-positive subsets. Co-occurrence clustering excluded repertoires with fewer than 30,000 or more than 120,000 public chains, plus five with anomalous nucleotide sharing. TCRdb holds this immuneACCESS table with in-frame rearrangements only. Some clones are missing; in checked studies, unresolved V genes explain under half, and the rest has no known cause. From that table come the V and J calls and clone size; the DNA was used to work out D and trimming. The sample data list 150,000 to 200,000 clones, and roughly 74% of these were observed just once. The ten largest clones add up to over 1.5% of the sample.

The cohort was made up of approximately 670 healthy bone marrow donors. At the time of sampling, every cohort member was nominally healthy, though immune exposures that went unrecorded were likely present. The donor tested CMV seronegative, placing the donor among the 350 to 400 seronegative members of the cohort. Each donor provided a peripheral blood sample, and peripheral blood mononuclear cells were used for TCR beta sequencing. Genomic DNA was extracted from the blood cell samples with the Qiagen DNeasy Blood Extraction Kit. The CDR3, from cysteine to phenylalanine, totals 13 residues. The retained sequence is limited to the CDR3, 39 bases, with the frame set at the first base. According to the germline V gene, CDR1 reads SGHRS and CDR2 reads YFSETQ. Trimming removed 4 bases from V and 5 bases from J; the gene matches leave 5 bases unexplained. Regarding this clone: Its antigen specificity is not known. No base quality values were provided; no much bigger clone lies one nucleotide off.

The specimen sequenced was PBMCs. The sequence came from a woman aged 25 to 39 in good health and CMV-seronegative. The chain is made from TRBV5-1 and TRBJ2-5; TRBD1 agrees with 7 junctional bases. The nucleotide sequence is given as TGCGCCAGCAGCCTAACAGGGGTCGAGACCCAGTACTTC. Its product reads: CASSLTGVETQYF.